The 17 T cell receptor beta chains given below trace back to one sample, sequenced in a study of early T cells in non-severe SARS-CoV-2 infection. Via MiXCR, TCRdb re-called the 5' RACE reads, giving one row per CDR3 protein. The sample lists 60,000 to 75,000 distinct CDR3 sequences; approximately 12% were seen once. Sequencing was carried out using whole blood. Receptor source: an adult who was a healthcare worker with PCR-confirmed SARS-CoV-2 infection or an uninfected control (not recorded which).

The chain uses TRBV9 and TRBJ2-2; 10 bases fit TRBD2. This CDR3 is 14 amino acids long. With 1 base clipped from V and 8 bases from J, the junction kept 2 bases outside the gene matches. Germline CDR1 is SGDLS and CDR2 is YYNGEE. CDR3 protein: CASSVTSGIGELFF. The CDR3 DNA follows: TGTGCCAGCAGCGTAACTAGCGGGATAGGGGAGCTGTTTTTT.

The CDR3 loop reads CSARDRRQGPQETQYF. For the CDR3, the DNA is TGCAGTGCTAGAGATCGCCGTCAGGGCCCTCAAGAGACCCAGTACTTC. V usage is TRBV20-1 and J usage is TRBJ2-5, with a tentative D call TRBD1 (5 bases). Germline assignment: CDR1 DFQATT and CDR2 SNEGSKA (reference sequence). The CDR3 runs 16 residues. V was pared by 0 bases and J by 2 bases, with 16 bases between.

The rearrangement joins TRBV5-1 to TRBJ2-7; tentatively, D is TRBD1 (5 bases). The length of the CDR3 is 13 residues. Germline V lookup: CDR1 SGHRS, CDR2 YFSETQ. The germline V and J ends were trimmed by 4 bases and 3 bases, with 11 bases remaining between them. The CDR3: CASSTIDSYEQYF. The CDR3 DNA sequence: TGCGCCAGCAGCACCATCGACAGCTACGAGCAGTACTTC. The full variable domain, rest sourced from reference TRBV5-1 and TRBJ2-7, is KAGVTQTPRYLIKTRGQQVTLSCSPISGHRSVSWYQQTPGQGLQFLFEYFSETQRNKGNFPGRFSGRQFSNSRSEMNVSTLELGDSALYLCASSTIDSYEQYFGPGTRLTVT.

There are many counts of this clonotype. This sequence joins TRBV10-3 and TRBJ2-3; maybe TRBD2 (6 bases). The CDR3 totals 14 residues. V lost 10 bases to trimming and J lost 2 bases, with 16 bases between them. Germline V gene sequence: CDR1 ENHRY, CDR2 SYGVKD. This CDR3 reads CATQDWGLTDTQYF. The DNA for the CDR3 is TGTGCCACCCAAGACTGGGGACTCACAGATACGCAGTATTTT.

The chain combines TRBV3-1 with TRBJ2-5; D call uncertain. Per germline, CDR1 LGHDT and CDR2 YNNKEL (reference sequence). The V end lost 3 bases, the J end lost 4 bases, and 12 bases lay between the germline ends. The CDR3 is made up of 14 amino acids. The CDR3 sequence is CASSHSTIRETQYF. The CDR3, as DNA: TGTGCCAGCAGCCATTCTACTATTCGAGAGACCCAGTACTTC.

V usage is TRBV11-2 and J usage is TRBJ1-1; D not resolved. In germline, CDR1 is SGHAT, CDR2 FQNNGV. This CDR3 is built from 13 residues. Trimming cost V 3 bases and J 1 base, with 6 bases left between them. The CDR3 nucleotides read TGTGCCAGCAGCTTGTTTGGGAACACTGAAGCTTTCTTT. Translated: CASSLFGNTEAFF.

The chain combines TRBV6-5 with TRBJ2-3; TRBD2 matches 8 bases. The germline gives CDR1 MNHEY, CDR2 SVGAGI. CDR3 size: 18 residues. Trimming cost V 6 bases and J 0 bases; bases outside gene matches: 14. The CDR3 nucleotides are TGTGCCAGCAGCCAACGGGGGGGCCTTGGCGGCAGCACAGATACGCAGTATTTT. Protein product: CASSQRGGLGGSTDTQYF.

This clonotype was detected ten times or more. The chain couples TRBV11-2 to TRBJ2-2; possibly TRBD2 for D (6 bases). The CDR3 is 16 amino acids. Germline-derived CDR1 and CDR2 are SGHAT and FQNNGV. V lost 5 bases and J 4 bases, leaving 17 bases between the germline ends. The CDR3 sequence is CASSPIKQGGTGELFF. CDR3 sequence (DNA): TGTGCCAGCAGCCCGATTAAGCAGGGAGGCACCGGGGAGCTGTTTTTT. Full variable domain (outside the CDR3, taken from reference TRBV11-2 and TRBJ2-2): EAGVAQSPRYKIIEKRQSVAFWCNPISGHATLYWYQQILGQGPKLLIQFQNNGVVDDSQLPKDRFSAERLKGVDSTLKIQPAKLEDSAVYLCASSPIKQGGTGELFFGEGSRLTVL.

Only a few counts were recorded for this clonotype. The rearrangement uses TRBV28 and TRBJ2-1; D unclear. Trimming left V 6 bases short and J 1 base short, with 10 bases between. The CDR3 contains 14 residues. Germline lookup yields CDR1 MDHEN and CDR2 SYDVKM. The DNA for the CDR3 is TGTGCCAGCAGATGGAGTGGGTCCTACAATGAGCAGTTCTTC. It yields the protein CASRWSGSYNEQFF.

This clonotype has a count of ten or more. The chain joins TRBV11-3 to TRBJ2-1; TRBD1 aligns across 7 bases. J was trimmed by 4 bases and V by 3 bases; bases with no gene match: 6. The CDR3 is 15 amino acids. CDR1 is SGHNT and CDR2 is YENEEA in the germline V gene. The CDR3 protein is CASSFEQGRYNEQFF. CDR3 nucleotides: TGTGCCAGCAGCTTTGAACAGGGGCGATACAATGAGCAGTTCTTC.

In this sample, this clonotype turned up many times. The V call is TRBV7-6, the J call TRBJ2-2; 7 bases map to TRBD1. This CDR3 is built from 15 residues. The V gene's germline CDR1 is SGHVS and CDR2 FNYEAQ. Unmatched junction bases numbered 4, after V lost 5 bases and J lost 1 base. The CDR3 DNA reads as TGTGCCAGCAGCGGTAGACAGGGGAACACCGGGGAGCTGTTTTTT. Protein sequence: CASSGRQGNTGELFF.

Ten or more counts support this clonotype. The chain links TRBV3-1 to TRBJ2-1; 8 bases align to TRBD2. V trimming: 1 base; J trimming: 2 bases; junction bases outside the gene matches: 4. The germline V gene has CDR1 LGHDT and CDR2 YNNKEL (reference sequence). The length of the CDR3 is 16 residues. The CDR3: CASSQGAGGTYNEQFF. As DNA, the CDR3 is TGTGCCAGCAGCCAAGGCGCGGGGGGCACCTACAATGAGCAGTTCTTC.

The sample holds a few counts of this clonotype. The CDR3 bases are TGTGCCAGCAGTTATGGGTCAGCGGCATACAATGAGCAGTTCTTC. It translates to CASSYGSAAYNEQFF. The genes are TRBV27 and TRBJ2-1; D is perhaps TRBD2 (5 bases). With 4 bases removed from V and 4 bases from J, the gap between germline ends came to 14 bases. The germline V gene encodes CDR1 MNHEY and CDR2 SMNVEV (reference sequence). This CDR3 contains 15 residues.

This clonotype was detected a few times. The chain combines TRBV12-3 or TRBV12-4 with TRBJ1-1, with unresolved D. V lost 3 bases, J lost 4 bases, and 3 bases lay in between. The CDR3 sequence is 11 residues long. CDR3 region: CASSFTTEAFF. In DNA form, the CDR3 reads TGTGCCAGCAGTTTCACCACTGAAGCTTTCTTT.

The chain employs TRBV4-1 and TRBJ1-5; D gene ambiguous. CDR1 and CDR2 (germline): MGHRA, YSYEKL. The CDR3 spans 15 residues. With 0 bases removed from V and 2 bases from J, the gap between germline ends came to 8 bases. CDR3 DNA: TGCGCCAGCAGCCAAGAAATGATTGGCAATCAGCCCCAGCATTTT. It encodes CASSQEMIGNQPQHF.

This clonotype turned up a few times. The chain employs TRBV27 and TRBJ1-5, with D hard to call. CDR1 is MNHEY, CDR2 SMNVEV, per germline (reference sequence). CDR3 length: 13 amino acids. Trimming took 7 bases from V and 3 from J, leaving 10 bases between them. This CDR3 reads CASKGRPNQPQHF. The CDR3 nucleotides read TGTGCCAGCAAGGGCAGACCCAATCAGCCCCAGCATTTT.

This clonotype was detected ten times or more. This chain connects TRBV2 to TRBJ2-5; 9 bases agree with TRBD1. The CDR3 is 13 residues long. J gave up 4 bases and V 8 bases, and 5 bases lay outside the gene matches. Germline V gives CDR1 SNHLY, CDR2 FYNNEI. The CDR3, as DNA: TGTGCCAGCGAGGGACAGGGAATAGAGACCCAGTACTTC. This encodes CASEGQGIETQYF.